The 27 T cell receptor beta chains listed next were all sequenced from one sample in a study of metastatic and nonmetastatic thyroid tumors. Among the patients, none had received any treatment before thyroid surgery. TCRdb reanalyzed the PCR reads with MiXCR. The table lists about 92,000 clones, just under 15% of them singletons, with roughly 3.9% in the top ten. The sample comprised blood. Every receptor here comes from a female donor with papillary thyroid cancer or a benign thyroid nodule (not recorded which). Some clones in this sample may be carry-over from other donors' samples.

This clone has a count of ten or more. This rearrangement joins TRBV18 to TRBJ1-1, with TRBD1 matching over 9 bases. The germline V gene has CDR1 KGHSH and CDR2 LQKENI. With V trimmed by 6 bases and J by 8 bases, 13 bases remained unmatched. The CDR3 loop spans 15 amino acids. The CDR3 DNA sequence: TGTGCCAGCTCTCCCGGGACAGGGCTGGGGTCGGAAGCTTTCTTT. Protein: CASSPGTGLGSEAFF.

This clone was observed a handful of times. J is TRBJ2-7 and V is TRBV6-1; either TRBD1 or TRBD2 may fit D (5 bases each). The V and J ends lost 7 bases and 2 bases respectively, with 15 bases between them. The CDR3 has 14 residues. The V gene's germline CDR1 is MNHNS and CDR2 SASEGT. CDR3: CASTQGDTPYEQYF. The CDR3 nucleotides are TGTGCCAGCACCCAGGGAGACACCCCCTACGAGCAGTACTTC.

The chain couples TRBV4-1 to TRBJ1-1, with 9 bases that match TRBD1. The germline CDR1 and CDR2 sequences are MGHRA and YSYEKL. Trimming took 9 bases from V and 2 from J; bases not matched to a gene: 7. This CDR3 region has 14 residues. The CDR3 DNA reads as TGCGCCAGAAACTTGACAGGGGGTAACACTGAAGCTTTCTTT. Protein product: CARNLTGGNTEAFF.

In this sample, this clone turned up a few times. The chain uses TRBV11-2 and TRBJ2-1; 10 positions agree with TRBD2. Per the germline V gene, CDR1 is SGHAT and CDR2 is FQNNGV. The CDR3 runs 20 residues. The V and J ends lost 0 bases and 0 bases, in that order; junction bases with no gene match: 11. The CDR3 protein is CASSLDFVVSSGGSYNEQFF. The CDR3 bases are TGTGCCAGCAGCTTAGATTTCGTTGTATCTAGCGGGGGCTCCTACAATGAGCAGTTCTTC.

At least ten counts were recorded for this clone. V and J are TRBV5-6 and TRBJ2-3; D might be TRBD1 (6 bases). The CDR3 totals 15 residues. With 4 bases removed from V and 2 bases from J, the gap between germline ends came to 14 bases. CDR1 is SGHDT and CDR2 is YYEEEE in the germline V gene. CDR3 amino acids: CASSLPDSHTDTQYF. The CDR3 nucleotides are TGTGCCAGCAGCCTTCCGGACAGTCACACAGATACGCAGTATTTT.

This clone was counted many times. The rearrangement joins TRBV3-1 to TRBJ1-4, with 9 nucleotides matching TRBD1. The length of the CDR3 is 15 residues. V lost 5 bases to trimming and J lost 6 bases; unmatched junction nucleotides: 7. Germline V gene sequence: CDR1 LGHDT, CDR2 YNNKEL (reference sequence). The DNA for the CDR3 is TGTGCCAGCAGCGTTTCCGGGACAGGGCATGAAAAACTGTTTTTT. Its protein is CASSVSGTGHEKLFF.

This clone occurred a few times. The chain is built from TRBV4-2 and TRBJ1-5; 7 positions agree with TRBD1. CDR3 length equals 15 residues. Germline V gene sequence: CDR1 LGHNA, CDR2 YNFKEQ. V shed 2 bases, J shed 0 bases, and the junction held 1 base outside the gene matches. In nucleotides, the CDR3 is TGTGCCAGCAGCCAACGGGACAGTAGCAATCAGCCCCAGCATTTT. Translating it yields CASSQRDSSNQPQHF.

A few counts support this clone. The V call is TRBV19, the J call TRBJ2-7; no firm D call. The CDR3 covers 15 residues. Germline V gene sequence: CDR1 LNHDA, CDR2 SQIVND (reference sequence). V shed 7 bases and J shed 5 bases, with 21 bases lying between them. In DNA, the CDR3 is TGTGCCAGTACCCTAACGGCGAACATCGCCCACGAGCAGTACTTC. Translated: CASTLTANIAHEQYF.

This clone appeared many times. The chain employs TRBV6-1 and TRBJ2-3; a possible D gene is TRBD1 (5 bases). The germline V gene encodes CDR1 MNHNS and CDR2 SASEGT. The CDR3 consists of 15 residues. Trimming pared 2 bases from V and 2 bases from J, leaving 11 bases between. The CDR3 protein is CASSEIDSYTDTQYF. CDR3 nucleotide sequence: TGTGCCAGCAGTGAAATAGACAGTTACACAGATACGCAGTATTTT.

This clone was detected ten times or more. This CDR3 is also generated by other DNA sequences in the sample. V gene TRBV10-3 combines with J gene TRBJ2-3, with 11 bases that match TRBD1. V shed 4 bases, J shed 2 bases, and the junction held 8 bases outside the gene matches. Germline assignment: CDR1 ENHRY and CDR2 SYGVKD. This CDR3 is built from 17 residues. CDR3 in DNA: TGTGCCATCAGTGGGGTTTGGACAGGGGGCAACACAGATACGCAGTATTTT. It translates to CAISGVWTGGNTDTQYF.

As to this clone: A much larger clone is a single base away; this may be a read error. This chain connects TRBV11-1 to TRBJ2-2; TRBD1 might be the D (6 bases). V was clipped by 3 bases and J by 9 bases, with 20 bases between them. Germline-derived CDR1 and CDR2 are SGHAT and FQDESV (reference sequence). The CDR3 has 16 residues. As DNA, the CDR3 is TGTGCCAGCAGCTTGGAAGCAGGGGTCTTAACCTGGGAGCTGTTTTTT. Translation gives CASSLEAGVLTWELFF.

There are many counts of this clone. CDR3 loop: CASSEVHGRNEKLFF. CDR3 coding DNA: TGTGCCAGCAGTGAGGTACACGGAAGAAATGAAAAACTGTTTTTT. This chain uses TRBV6-1 with TRBJ1-4, with D hard to call. Germline lookup yields CDR1 MNHNS and CDR2 SASEGT. With 3 bases removed from V and 5 bases from J, the gap between germline ends came to 13 bases. This CDR3 is 15 amino acids long.

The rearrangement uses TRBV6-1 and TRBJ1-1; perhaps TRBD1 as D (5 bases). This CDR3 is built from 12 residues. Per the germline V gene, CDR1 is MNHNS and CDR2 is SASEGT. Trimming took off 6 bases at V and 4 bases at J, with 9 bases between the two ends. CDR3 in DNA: TGTGCCAGCAGCTCAGGGAGCACTGAAGCTTTCTTT. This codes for CASSSGSTEAFF.

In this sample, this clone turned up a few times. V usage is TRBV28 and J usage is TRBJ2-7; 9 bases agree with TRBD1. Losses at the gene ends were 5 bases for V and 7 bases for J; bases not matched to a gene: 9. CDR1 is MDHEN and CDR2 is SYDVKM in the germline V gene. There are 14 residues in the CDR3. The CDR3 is CASSLRTGVGEQYF. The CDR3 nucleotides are TGTGCCAGCAGTCTCCGGACAGGGGTGGGAGAGCAGTACTTC.

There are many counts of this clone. The CDR3 spells CASSDFKGVGGEKLFF. Here the CDR3 DNA reads TGTGCCAGCAGTGACTTTAAGGGCGTGGGCGGTGAAAAACTGTTTTTT. V usage is TRBV6-1 and J usage is TRBJ1-4; D not resolved. The germline V gene has CDR1 MNHNS and CDR2 SASEGT. The CDR3 length is 16 residues. Between the trimmed V and J ends, which lost 3 bases and 7 bases, there was a span of 18 bases.

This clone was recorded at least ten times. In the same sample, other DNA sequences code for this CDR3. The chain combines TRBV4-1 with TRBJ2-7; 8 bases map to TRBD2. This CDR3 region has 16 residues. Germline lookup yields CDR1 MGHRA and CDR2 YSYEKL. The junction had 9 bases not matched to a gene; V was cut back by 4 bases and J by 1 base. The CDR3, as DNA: TGCGCCAGCAGCCGAATAAGCGGGGGCCCTTCCTACGAGCAGTACTTC. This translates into CASSRISGGPSYEQYF.

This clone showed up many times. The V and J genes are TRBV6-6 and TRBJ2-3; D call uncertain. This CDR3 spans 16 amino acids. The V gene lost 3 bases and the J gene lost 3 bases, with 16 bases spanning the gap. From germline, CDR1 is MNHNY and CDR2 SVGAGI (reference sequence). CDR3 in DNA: TGTGCCAGCAGTTATAACGTTATGTCGTGGACAGATACGCAGTATTTT. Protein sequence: CASSYNVMSWTDTQYF.

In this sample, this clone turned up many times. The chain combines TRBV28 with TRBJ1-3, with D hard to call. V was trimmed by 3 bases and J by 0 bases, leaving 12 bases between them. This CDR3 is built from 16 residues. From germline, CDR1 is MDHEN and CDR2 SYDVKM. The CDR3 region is CASSLLLDLSGNTIYF. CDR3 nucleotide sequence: TGTGCCAGCAGTTTGCTTTTGGACCTCTCTGGAAACACCATATATTTT.

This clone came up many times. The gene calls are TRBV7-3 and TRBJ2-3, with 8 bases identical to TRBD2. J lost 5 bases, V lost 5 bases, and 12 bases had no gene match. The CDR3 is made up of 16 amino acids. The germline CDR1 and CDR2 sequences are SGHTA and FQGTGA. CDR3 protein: CASSPHPGGRLDTQYF. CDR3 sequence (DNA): TGTGCCAGCAGCCCCCACCCGGGGGGGCGATTAGATACGCAGTATTTT.

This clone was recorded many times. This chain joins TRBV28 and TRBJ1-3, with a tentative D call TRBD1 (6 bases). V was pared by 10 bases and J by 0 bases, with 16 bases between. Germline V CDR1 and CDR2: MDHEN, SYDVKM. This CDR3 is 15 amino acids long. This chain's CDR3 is CATTESGASGNTIYF. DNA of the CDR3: TGTGCCACAACAGAATCGGGGGCCTCTGGAAACACCATATATTTT.

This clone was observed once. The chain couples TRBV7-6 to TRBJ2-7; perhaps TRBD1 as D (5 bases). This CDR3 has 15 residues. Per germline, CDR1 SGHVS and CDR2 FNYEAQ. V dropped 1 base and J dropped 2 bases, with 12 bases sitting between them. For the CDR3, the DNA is TGTGCCAGCAGCTTAGAGGTACAGGTCACCTACGAGCAGTACTTC. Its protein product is CASSLEVQVTYEQYF.

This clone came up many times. The CDR3 DNA is TGTGCCACCAGTGATTTGAATTACAATGAGCAGTTCTTC. Encoded protein: CATSDLNYNEQFF. This chain joins TRBV24-1 and TRBJ2-1; D gene ambiguous. CDR1 is KGHDR and CDR2 is SFDVKD in the germline V gene. The CDR3 sequence is 13 residues long. The ends were cut back, 0 bases at V and 4 bases at J, with 3 bases in the middle.

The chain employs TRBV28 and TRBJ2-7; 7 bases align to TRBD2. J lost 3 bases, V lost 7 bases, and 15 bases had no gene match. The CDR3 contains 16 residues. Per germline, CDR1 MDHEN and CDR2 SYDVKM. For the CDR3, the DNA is TGTGCCAGCACCATAGTGACTAGCTGGGGGTTCTACGAGCAGTACTTC. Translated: CASTIVTSWGFYEQYF. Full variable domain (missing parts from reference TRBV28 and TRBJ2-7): DVKVTQSSRYLVKRTGEKVFLECVQDMDHENMFWYRQDPGLGLRLIYFSYDVKMKEKGDIPEGYSVSREKKERFSLILESASTNQTSMYLCASTIVTSWGFYEQYFGPGTRLTVT.

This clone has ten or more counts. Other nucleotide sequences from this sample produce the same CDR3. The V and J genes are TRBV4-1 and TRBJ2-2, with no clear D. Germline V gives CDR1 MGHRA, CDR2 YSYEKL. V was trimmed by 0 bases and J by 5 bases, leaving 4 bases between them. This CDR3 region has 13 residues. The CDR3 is CASSQETTGELFF. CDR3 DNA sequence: TGCGCCAGCAGCCAAGAGACGACCGGGGAGCTGTTTTTT.

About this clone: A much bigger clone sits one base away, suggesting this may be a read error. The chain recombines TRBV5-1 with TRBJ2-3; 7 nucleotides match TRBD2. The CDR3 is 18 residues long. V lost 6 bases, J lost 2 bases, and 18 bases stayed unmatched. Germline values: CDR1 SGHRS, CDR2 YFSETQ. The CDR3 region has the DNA TGCGCCAGCAACACACGGGGTCCCGCGGGGGAACTCACAGATACGCAGTATTTT. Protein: CASNTRGPAGELTDTQYF.

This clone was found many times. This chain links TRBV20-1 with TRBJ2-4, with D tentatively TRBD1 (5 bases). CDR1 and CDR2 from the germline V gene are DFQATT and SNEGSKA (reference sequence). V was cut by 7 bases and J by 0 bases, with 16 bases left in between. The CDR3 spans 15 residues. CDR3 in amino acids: CSGKGLRVAKNIQYF. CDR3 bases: TGCAGTGGGAAGGGGCTTAGGGTAGCCAAAAACATTCAGTACTTC.

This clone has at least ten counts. CDR3 protein: CASSLGSGTEAFF. The CDR3 coding sequence is TGTGCCAGCAGTTTAGGTTCGGGCACTGAAGCTTTCTTT. The rearrangement joins TRBV12-3 or TRBV12-4 to TRBJ1-1, with D uncertain. Trimming removed 1 base from V and 4 bases from J, with 7 bases in between. The CDR3 has 13 amino acids.